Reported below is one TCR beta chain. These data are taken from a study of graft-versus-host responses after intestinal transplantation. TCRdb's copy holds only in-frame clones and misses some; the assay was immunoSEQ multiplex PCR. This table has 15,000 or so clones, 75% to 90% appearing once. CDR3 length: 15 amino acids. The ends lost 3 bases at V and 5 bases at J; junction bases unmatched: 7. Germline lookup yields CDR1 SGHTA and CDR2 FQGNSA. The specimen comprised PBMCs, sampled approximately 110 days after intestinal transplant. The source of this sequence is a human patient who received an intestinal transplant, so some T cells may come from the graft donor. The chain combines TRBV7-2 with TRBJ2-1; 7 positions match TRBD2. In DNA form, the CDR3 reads TGTGCCAGCAGCTTTCAGGGCAGCGGGAACAATGAGCAGTTCTTC. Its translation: CASSFQGSGNNEQFF.